These T cell receptor beta chains were read from a single sample in a study of T cells after posttransplantation cyclophosphamide. Using immunoSEQ multiplex PCR, the repertoire was profiled, and TCRdb retains in-frame clones only, with some absent. This table has some 16,000 clones, 60% to 80% appearing once. The source material was CD8+ T cells sorted from PBMCs, sampled 1,900 to 2,000 days after a stem cell transplant with posttransplant cyclophosphamide. All receptors come from a female patient aged 40 to 50 who received an allogeneic stem cell transplant from a related donor, was CMV-positive, and had no GVHD. Some T cells may arise from the graft donor. Both conserved end residues are part of each CDR3. Each record gives: D gene, V gene, J gene, clone size, CDR3 DNA, CDR3 protein. D genes are given only for firm matches. For some rows the clone size is stated as once, few or many, or as a class when expanded; others skip it.

D: -
V: TRBV4-1
J: TRBJ2-1
size: -
DNA: TGCGCCAGCAGCCAAGATCCGGGGGGCGCCTACAATGAGCAGTTCTTC
CDR3: CASSQDPGGAYNEQFF

D: -
V: TRBV11-2
J: TRBJ1-1
size: -
DNA: TGTGCCAGCAGCTTAACCTACGGACAGAGGGTGCAGAGGAGTGAAGCTTTCTTT
CDR3: CASSLTYGQRVQRSEAFF

D: TRBD1
V: TRBV5-1
J: TRBJ2-2
size: -
DNA: TGCGCCAGCAGCTTGGTGACTCCGGGACAGTCCAACACCGGGGAGCTGTTTTTT
CDR3: CASSLVTPGQSNTGELFF

D: -
V: TRBV7-9
J: TRBJ2-7
size: -
DNA: TGTGCCAGCACCCTGACGGAGGATCCCTACGAGCAGTACTTC
CDR3: CASTLTEDPYEQYF

D: -
V: TRBV2
J: TRBJ2-3
size: -
DNA: TGTGCCAGCAGTGGGGGCAGGGTTTGGGATACGCAGTATTTT
CDR3: CASSGGRVWDTQYF

D: -
V: TRBV25-1
J: TRBJ2-6
size: -
DNA: TGTGCCAGCAGTGGCCCCCCGCGGGGGCGCTCTGGGGCCAACGTCCTGACTTTC
CDR3: CASSGPPRGRSGANVLTF

D: TRBD1
V: TRBV10-3
J: TRBJ2-7
size: -
DNA: TGTGCCATCACGTCAGGGGGTTCCGACGAGCAGTACTTC
CDR3: CAITSGGSDEQYF

D: -
V: TRBV25-1
J: TRBJ1-2
size: -
DNA: TGTGCCAGCACCTTCGGGGGGACCAATACTAACTATGGCTACACCTTC
CDR3: CASTFGGTNTNYGYTF

D: -
V: TRBV19
J: TRBJ1-2
size: few
DNA: TGTGCCAGTAGTACCCTAAACTATGGCTACACCTTC
CDR3: CASSTLNYGYTF

D: -
V: TRBV7-9
J: TRBJ2-7
size: few
DNA: TGTGCCAGCAGCTTAGCAGGGGCCAGGGACGAGCAGTACTTC
CDR3: CASSLAGARDEQYF

D: -
V: TRBV27
J: TRBJ1-1
size: -
DNA: TGTGCCAGCAGTTTGACGCAGGGGCTTGAAGCTTTCTTT
CDR3: CASSLTQGLEAFF

D: TRBD1
V: TRBV7-9
J: TRBJ2-5
size: -
DNA: TGTGCCAGCAGCTGTCCAGGGGACAGGGAGGAAGAGACCCAGTACTTC
CDR3: CASSCPGDREEETQYF

D: TRBD1
V: TRBV2
J: TRBJ1-2
size: -
DNA: TGTGCCAGCGATCCGAGACAGGGGAACTATGGCTACACCTTC
CDR3: CASDPRQGNYGYTF

D: -
V: TRBV21-1
J: TRBJ2-7
size: -
DNA: TGTGCCAGCAGCCAAGACCTGCCTCAGGGCCCCCACTACGAGCAGTACTTC
CDR3: CASSQDLPQGPHYEQYF

D: -
V: TRBV10-1
J: TRBJ1-5
size: -
DNA: TGCGCCAGCAGTAATCAGATCGCGCATTTT
CDR3: CASSNQIAHF

D: TRBD1
V: TRBV5-4
J: TRBJ2-5
size: -
DNA: TGTGCCAGCAGCAAAGGACAGGAGATCCAAGAGACCCAGTACTTC
CDR3: CASSKGQEIQETQYF

D: -
V: TRBV6-5
J: TRBJ2-2
size: -
DNA: TGTGCCAGCAGGTCAACCGGGGAGCTGTTTTTT
CDR3: CASRSTGELFF